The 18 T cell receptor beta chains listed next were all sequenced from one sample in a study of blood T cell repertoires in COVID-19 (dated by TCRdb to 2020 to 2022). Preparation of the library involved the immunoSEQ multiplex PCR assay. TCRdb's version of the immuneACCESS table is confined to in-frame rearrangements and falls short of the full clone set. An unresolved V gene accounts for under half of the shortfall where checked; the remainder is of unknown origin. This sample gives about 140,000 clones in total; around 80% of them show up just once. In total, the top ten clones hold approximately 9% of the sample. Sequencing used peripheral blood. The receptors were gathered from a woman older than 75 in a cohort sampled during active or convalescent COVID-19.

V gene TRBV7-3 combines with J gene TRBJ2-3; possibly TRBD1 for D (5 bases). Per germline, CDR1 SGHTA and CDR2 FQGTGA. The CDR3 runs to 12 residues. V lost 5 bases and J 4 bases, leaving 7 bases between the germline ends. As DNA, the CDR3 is TGTGCCAGCAGCCTAGGGGCAGATACGCAGTATTTT. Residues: CASSLGADTQYF.

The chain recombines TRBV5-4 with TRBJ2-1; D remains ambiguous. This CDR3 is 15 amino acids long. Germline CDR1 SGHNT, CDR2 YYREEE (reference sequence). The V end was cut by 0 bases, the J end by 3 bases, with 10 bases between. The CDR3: CASSLGFSGYNEQFF. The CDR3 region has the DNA TGTGCCAGCAGCTTGGGATTTTCCGGCTACAATGAGCAGTTCTTC.

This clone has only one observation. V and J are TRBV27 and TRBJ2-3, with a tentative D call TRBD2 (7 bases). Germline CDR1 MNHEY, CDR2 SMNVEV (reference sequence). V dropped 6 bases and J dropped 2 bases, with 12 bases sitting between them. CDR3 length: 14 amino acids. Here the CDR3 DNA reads TGTGCCAGCAGGACGGGGGGCTCCACAGATACGCAGTATTTT. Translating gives CASRTGGSTDTQYF.

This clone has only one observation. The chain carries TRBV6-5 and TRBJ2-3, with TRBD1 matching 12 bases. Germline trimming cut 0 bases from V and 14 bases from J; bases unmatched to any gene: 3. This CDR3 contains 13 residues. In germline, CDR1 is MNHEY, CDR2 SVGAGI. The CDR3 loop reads CASSYSGQGAPYF. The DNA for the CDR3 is TGTGCCAGCAGTTACTCGGGACAGGGGGCACCGTATTTT.

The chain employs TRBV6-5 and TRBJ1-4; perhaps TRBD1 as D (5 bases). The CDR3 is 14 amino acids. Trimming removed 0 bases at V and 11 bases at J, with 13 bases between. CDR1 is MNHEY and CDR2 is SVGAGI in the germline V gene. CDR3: CASSYSMGRTKLFF. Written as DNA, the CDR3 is TGTGCCAGCAGTTACTCAATGGGGCGCACCAAACTGTTTTTT.

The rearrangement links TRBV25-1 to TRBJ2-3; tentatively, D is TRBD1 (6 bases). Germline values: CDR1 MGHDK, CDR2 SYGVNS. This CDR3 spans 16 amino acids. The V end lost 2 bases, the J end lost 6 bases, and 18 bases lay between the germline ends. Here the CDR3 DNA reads TGTGCCAGCAGTGAAGGGGGCGGGTCCTTCAGGGATACGCAGTATTTT. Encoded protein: CASSEGGGSFRDTQYF.

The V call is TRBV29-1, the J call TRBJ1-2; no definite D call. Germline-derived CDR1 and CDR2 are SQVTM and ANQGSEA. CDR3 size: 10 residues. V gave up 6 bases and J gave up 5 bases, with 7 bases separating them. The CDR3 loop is CSVEHYGYTF. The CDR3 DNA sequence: TGCAGCGTAGAGCATTATGGCTACACCTTC.

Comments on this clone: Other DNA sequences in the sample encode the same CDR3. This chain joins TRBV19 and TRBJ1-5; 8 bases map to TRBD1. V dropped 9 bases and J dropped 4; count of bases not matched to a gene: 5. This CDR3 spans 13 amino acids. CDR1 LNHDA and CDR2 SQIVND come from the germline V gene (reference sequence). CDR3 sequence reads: CASTDRANQPQHF. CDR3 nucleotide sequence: TGTGCCAGCACGGACAGGGCTAATCAGCCCCAGCATTTT.

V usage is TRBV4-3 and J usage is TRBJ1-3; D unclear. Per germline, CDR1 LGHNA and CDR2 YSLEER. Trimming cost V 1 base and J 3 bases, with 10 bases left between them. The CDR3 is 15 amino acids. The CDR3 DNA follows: TGCGCCAGCAGCCAAGGTTATGGCCTTGGAAACACCATATATTTT. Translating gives CASSQGYGLGNTIYF.

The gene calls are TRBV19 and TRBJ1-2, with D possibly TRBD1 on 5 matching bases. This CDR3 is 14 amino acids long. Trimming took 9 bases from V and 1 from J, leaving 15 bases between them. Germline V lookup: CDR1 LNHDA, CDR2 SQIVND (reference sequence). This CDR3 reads CASRSKTVNYGYTF. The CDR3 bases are TGTGCCAGCCGATCGAAGACAGTTAACTATGGCTACACCTTC. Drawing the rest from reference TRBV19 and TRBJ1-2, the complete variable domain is DGGITQSPKYLFRKEGQNVTLSCEQNLNHDAMYWYRQDPGQGLRLIYYSQIVNDFQKGDIAEGYSVSREKKESFPLTVTSAQKNPTAFYLCASRSKTVNYGYTFGSGTRLTVV.

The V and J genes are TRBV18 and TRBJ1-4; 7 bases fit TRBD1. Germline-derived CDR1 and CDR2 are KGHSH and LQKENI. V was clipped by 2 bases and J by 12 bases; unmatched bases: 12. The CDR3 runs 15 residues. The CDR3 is CASSPETGIMKELFF. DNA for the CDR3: TGTGCCAGCTCACCAGAGACAGGGATAATGAAGGAACTGTTTTTT.

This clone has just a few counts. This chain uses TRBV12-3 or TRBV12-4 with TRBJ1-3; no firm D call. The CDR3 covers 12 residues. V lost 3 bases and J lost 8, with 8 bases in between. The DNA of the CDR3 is TGTGCCAGCAGTTTCGAGGCCGACACCATATATTTT. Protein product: CASSFEADTIYF.

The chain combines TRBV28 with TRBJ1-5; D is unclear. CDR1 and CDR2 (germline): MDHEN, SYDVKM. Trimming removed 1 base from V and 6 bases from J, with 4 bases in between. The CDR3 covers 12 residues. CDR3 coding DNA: TGTGCCAGCAGTTTATATCGTCAGCCCCAGCATTTT. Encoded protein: CASSLYRQPQHF.

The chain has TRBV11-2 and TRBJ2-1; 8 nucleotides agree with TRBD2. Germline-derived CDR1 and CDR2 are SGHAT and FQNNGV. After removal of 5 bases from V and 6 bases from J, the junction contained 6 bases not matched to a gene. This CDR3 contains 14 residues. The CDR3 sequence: CASSPTSVSNEQFF. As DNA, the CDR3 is TGTGCCAGCAGCCCGACTAGCGTCAGCAATGAGCAGTTCTTC. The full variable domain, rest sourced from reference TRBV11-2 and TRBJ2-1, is EAGVAQSPRYKIIEKRQSVAFWCNPISGHATLYWYQQILGQGPKLLIQFQNNGVVDDSQLPKDRFSAERLKGVDSTLKIQPAKLEDSAVYLCASSPTSVSNEQFFGPGTRLTVL.

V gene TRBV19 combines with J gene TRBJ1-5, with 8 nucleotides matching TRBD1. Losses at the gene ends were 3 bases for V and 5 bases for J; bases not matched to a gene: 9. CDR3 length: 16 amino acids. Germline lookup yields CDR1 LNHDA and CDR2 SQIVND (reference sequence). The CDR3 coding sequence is TGTGCCAGTAGTATTTACGGGGCAGGGGGCCATCAGCCCCAGCATTTT. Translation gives CASSIYGAGGHQPQHF.

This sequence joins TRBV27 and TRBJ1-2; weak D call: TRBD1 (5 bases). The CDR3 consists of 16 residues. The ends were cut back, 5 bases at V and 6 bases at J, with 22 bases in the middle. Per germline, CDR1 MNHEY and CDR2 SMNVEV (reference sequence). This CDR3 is CASSPGGARMKNGYTF. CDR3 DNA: TGTGCCAGCAGTCCCGGAGGGGCCAGGATGAAAAATGGCTACACCTTC.

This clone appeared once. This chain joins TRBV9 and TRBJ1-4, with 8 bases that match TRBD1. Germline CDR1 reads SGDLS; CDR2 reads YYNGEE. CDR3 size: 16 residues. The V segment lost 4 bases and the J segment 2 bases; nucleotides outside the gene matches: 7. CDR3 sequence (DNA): TGTGCCAGCAGCAGGGGGCAGGGGGCTACTAATGAAAAACTGTTTTTT. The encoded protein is CASSRGQGATNEKLFF.

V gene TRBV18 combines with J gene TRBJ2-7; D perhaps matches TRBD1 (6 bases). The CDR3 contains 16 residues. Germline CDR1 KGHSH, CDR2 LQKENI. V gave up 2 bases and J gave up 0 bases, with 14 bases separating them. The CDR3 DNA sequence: TGTGCCAGCTCACCAGTCCCAGGGGTGAACTCCTACGAGCAGTACTTC. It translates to CASSPVPGVNSYEQYF.